This entry concerns a single TCR beta chain. Germline trimming cut 3 bases from V and 1 base from J; bases unmatched to any gene: 3. Germline lookup yields CDR1 KGHSH and CDR2 LQKENI. The CDR3 is made up of 17 amino acids. The data are from a study of blood T cell repertoires in COVID-19. Across the study: COVID-19 samples, acute and convalescent, were from the United States, Italy and Spain.

As processed by the authors: Reference gene primer amplification in the assay estimated nucleated cell counts. TCRdb keeps only in-frame clones here, not all; method: immunoSEQ multiplex PCR. V and J calls and clone size are those listed in that table; D and trimming were worked out from the DNA. Of roughly 200,000 clones detected, about 81% appear once; the ten largest clones hold about an eighth. This clonotype was sampled from a woman older than 75 with COVID-19, enrolled during active disease. This chain links TRBV18 with TRBJ2-6; the match to TRBD1 covers 10 bases. Sequenced sample: peripheral blood. CDR3 nucleotide sequence: TGTGCCAGCTCACCGGACAGGGGGACGTCTGGGGCCAACGTCCTGACTTTC. Amino acid sequence: CASSPDRGTSGANVLTF.